The clone carrying this T cell receptor beta chain was seen only a few times. Its antigen is still unknown. Trimming removed 4 bases from V and 3 bases from J; junction bases left unmatched: 9. CDR3 length: 16 amino acids. CDR1 and CDR2 from the germline V gene are SGHRS and YFSETQ. The data were taken from a study of OX40 agonist ivuxolimab in advanced cancers. General study results and limits: Normalized T-cell clonal expansion was also low in a subset of nonresponders. Averaging showed that CD8+ T cells had more expanded clones than CD4+ did.

The method was immunoSEQ multiplex PCR; TCRdb's version includes in-frame clones alone and lacks a portion of them. The sample shows tens of thousands of clones, 75% to 90% of them seen only once. Autoimmune disease history or systemic immunosuppression led to patient exclusion. The genes are TRBV5-1 and TRBJ2-3; TRBD1 agrees at 9 bases. Material: CD4+ or CD8+ T cells sorted from blood, obtained in a trial of the OX40 agonist ivuxolimab. The clonotype was recovered from an adult with an advanced solid tumor such as melanoma, head and neck, liver or kidney cancer. This chain's CDR3 is CASSLRQGGKTDTQYF. CDR3 DNA sequence: TGCGCCAGCAGCCTTAGACAGGGGGGGAAAACAGATACGCAGTATTTT. Drawing the rest from reference TRBV5-1 and TRBJ2-3, the complete variable domain is KAGVTQTPRYLIKTRGQQVTLSCSPISGHRSVSWYQQTPGQGLQFLFEYFSETQRNKGNFPGRFSGRQFSNSRSEMNVSTLELGDSALYLCASSLRQGGKTDTQYFGPGTRLTVL.